This T cell receptor beta chain was identified during a study of cytomegalovirus exposure and HLA in healthy donors. Points from the study as a whole: TCR beta sequences numbering fewer than 20,000 were associated with HLA alleles at 0.05 false discovery rate in a later analysis.

The sample holds a few counts of this clone. Its target is not known. From germline, CDR1 is SGHTA and CDR2 FQGNSA. This CDR3 contains 16 residues. V trimming: 3 bases; J trimming: 2 bases; junction bases outside the gene matches: 2. The PCR used 60 Vbeta and 13 Jbeta primers. Measured with immunoSEQ multiplex PCR; TCRdb has only the in-frame clones, and not every one. This table holds roughly 160,000 clones, about three quarters found once. Material for sequencing was PBMCs. This clonotype was obtained from a woman aged 45-59 years in good health and CMV-seropositive. The chain couples TRBV7-2 to TRBJ2-6, with TRBD1 matching over 9 bases. CDR3 region: CASSFDRGAGANVLTF. The CDR3 region has the DNA TGTGCCAGCAGCTTCGACAGGGGGGCTGGGGCCAACGTCCTGACTTTC.